Below, 19 T cell receptor beta chains from the same sample are listed, as sequenced in a study of control samples from healthy donors and cancer patients (TCRdb year 2020). The library was obtained by the immunoSEQ multiplex PCR assay. Imported from immuneACCESS, the table was reduced by TCRdb to in-frame sequences with V and J called. These copies leave out some clones; in studies compared against another copy, an unresolved V gene accounts for under half, and the cause of the remainder is not known. This sample comprises roughly 120,000 clones, about 93% of them detected only once. The ten largest clones add up to 1.5% to 2% of the sample. Sequenced input: PBMCs. All receptors come from a man aged 50 to 60 with head and neck cancer.

The chain recombines TRBV3-1 (or the pseudogene TRBV3-2) with TRBJ1-1; D might be TRBD1 (5 bases). CDR3 size: 15 residues. Germline V CDR1 and CDR2: LGHDT, YNNKEL (reference sequence). V lost 3 bases and J lost 7, with 18 bases in between. CDR3 sequence: CASSHGAGRADEAFF. CDR3 sequence (DNA): TGTGCCAGCAGCCACGGTGCCGGCAGGGCTGATGAAGCTTTCTTT.

This chain joins TRBV6-5 and TRBJ2-7, with 7 nucleotides matching TRBD1. There are 14 residues in the CDR3. CDR1 and CDR2 from the germline V gene are MNHEY and SVGAGI. The junction had 8 bases not matched to a gene; V was cut back by 6 bases and J by 3 bases. CDR3 sequence: CASSAGQAIYEQYF. The CDR3 DNA reads TGTGCCAGCAGCGCCGGACAGGCGATCTACGAGCAGTACTTC.

The chain is built from TRBV7-2 and TRBJ1-6; D is ambiguous. V was cut by 2 bases and J by 10 bases, with 12 bases left in between. The CDR3 sequence is 14 residues long. Germline values: CDR1 SGHTA, CDR2 FQGNSA. The CDR3 sequence: CASSLSSSGSPLHF. DNA of the CDR3: TGTGCCAGCAGCTTATCCTCATCGGGCTCACCCCTCCACTTT.

V usage is TRBV28 and J usage is TRBJ1-5; D uncertain. This CDR3 is 14 amino acids long. V lost 4 bases, J lost 7 bases, and 14 bases lay in between. Germline CDR1 MDHEN, CDR2 SYDVKM. CDR3 sequence reads: CASSYAGLSQPQHF. The CDR3 coding sequence is TGTGCCAGCAGTTATGCGGGTCTCAGCCAGCCCCAGCATTTT.

The gene calls are TRBV9 and TRBJ1-4; D gene ambiguous. Germline V gene lookup returns CDR1 SGDLS and CDR2 YYNGEE. V was trimmed by 2 bases and J by 0 bases, leaving 5 bases between them. CDR3 length equals 14 residues. CDR3 protein: CASSVTATNEKLFF. The CDR3 nucleotides read TGTGCCAGCAGCGTTACAGCAACTAATGAAAAACTGTTTTTT.

The V gene is TRBV4-1, the J gene TRBJ2-2; D is unresolved. CDR1 MGHRA and CDR2 YSYEKL come from the germline V gene. The CDR3 length is 15 residues. With 3 bases removed from V and 4 bases from J, the gap between germline ends came to 12 bases. CDR3 residues: CASSHSSQSTGELFF. The CDR3 DNA reads TGCGCCAGCAGCCACAGCTCTCAGAGCACCGGGGAGCTGTTTTTT.

The genes are TRBV4-1 and TRBJ1-1; D not certain. CDR1 is MGHRA, CDR2 YSYEKL, per germline. CDR3 size: 14 residues. V dropped 3 bases and J dropped 1 base, with 9 bases sitting between them. CDR3 DNA: TGCGCCAGCAGCCAGTTACAAGGGAACACTGAAGCTTTCTTT. Its translation: CASSQLQGNTEAFF.

The chain couples TRBV10-3 to TRBJ1-4, with D possibly being TRBD1 (5 bases). The germline gives CDR1 ENHRY, CDR2 SYGVKD. Between the trimmed V and J ends, which lost 7 bases and 4 bases, there was a span of 13 bases. This CDR3 comprises 14 residues. The chain's CDR3 is CAITAGAHNEKLFF. Written as DNA, the CDR3 is TGTGCCATCACGGCCGGGGCCCATAATGAAAAACTGTTTTTT.

The gene calls are TRBV6-5 and TRBJ2-5, with 8 nucleotides matching TRBD2. Germline V gene lookup returns CDR1 MNHEY and CDR2 SVGAGI. Trimming took 1 base from V and 3 from J; bases not matched to a gene: 7. The CDR3 sequence is 16 residues long. The CDR3: CASSYWASGREETQYF. The DNA of the CDR3 is TGTGCCAGCAGTTACTGGGCTAGCGGGCGAGAAGAGACCCAGTACTTC.

This clone showed up just once. This chain connects TRBV4-1 to TRBJ1-3; 7 nucleotides match TRBD1. CDR1 and CDR2 from the germline V gene are MGHRA and YSYEKL. The CDR3 is made up of 18 amino acids. With 0 bases clipped from V and 0 bases from J, the junction kept 8 bases outside the gene matches. CDR3 protein: CASSQEGGRVGSGNTIYF. In nucleotides, the CDR3 is TGCGCCAGCAGCCAAGAAGGGGGCAGGGTCGGCTCTGGAAACACCATATATTTT.

The chain uses TRBV27 and TRBJ1-1; 8 bases map to TRBD1. With V trimmed by 9 bases and J by 1 base, 16 bases remained unmatched. The germline V gene encodes CDR1 MNHEY and CDR2 SMNVEV (reference sequence). The CDR3 extends over 17 amino acids. In DNA form, the CDR3 reads TGTGCCAGGGATCTCGTACGGCCAGGGGGCGCGAACACTGAAGCTTTCTTT. Amino acids: CARDLVRPGGANTEAFF.

The rearrangement links TRBV7-9 to TRBJ2-7; TRBD1 is a possible D gene (5 bases). The CDR3 loop spans 15 amino acids. V was trimmed by 5 bases and J by 3 bases, leaving 17 bases between them. Germline values: CDR1 SEHNR, CDR2 FQNEAQ (reference sequence). This CDR3 reads CASSTDGAAIYEQYF. The CDR3 DNA follows: TGTGCCAGCAGCACCGATGGGGCAGCCATCTACGAGCAGTACTTC. Full variable domain (rest looked up from reference TRBV7-9 and TRBJ2-7): DTGVSQNPRHKITKRGQNVTFRCDPISEHNRLYWYRQTLGQGPEFLTYFQNEAQLEKSRLLSDRFSAERPKGSFSTLEIQRTEQGDSAMYLCASSTDGAAIYEQYFGPGTRLTVT.

The V gene is TRBV28, the J gene TRBJ1-1, with 8 bases matching TRBD1. The CDR3 contains 14 residues. From germline, CDR1 is MDHEN and CDR2 SYDVKM. V was clipped by 7 bases and J by 7 bases; unmatched bases: 11. The CDR3 region has the DNA TGTGCCAGCACCGCGGACAGGGTGGAAGGTGAAGCTTTCTTT. This encodes CASTADRVEGEAFF.

The chain couples TRBV7-2 to TRBJ1-1; TRBD1 is a possible D gene (6 bases). Trimming removed 5 bases at V and 1 base at J, with 14 bases between. Germline CDR1 SGHTA, CDR2 FQGNSA. There are 15 residues in the CDR3. This CDR3 is CASSTQGSANTEAFF. In DNA form, the CDR3 reads TGTGCCAGCAGCACACAGGGATCCGCGAACACTGAAGCTTTCTTT.

The chain has TRBV19 and TRBJ2-2; TRBD1 agrees at 8 bases. The J segment lost 4 bases and the V segment lost 1 base, leaving 8 bases of the junction unmatched. Germline CDR1 and CDR2: LNHDA and SQIVND (reference sequence). The CDR3 runs 17 residues. CDR3 amino acids: CASSIGRGQGFTGELFF. CDR3 DNA sequence: TGTGCCAGTAGTATAGGTCGAGGACAGGGTTTCACCGGGGAGCTGTTTTTT.

The V and J genes are TRBV7-7 and TRBJ2-3; 8 bases match TRBD1. This CDR3 region has 15 residues. CDR1 SSHAT and CDR2 FNYEAQ come from the germline V gene (reference sequence). The trim removed 5 bases at V and 2 bases at J, leaving 6 bases unmatched. CDR3 residues: CASSLGQGFTDTQYF. The CDR3, as DNA: TGTGCCAGCAGCCTCGGACAGGGTTTCACAGATACGCAGTATTTT.

The chain uses TRBV6-5 and TRBJ1-2; perhaps TRBD1 as D (6 bases). Germline lookup yields CDR1 MNHEY and CDR2 SVGAGI. V gave up 8 bases and J gave up 3 bases, with 13 bases separating them. The CDR3 sequence is 13 residues long. The CDR3 here is CASVRGDYYGYTF. The CDR3 bases are TGTGCCAGCGTCAGGGGTGACTACTATGGCTACACCTTC.

This chain's CDR3 is CAWSWSRLDGYTF. The CDR3 DNA is TGTGCCTGGAGTTGGTCCAGGTTGGATGGCTACACCTTC. V and J are TRBV30 and TRBJ1-2, with D hard to call. Trimming removed 2 bases from V and 6 bases from J, with 13 bases in between. CDR3 length: 13 amino acids. Germline-derived CDR1 and CDR2 are GTSNPN and SVGIG (reference sequence).

This clone turned up a few times. V usage is TRBV3-1 (or the pseudogene TRBV3-2) and J usage is TRBJ1-2; 7 bases match TRBD1. J lost 8 bases, V lost 4 bases, and 4 bases had no gene match. Germline V gives CDR1 LGHDT, CDR2 YNNKEL (reference sequence). The CDR3 has 12 residues. CDR3 region: CASSPYRGGYTF. Here the CDR3 DNA reads TGTGCCAGCAGCCCGTACAGGGGAGGCTACACCTTC.